This T cell receptor (beta chain) was recovered during a study of CD8 T cells in ankylosing spondylitis (dated by TCRdb to about 2017). Describing the broader study: The study set out to find disease-linked TCR variants by profiling T cell receptor beta repertoires in ankylosing spondylitis patients and healthy donors. Peripheral blood was sampled, and synovial fluid was also collected from ankylosing spondylitis patients. The full study cohort was made up of approximately 24 ankylosing spondylitis patients and 95 to 130 healthy donors.

This clonotype came up many times. No antigen is known for it. Base qualities are not provided; no much larger clone lies one nucleotide away. The sequencing machine was an Illumina HiSeq 2500. Quantitative 5'-RACE with molecular barcodes was the method used to prepare the TCR beta libraries. The study's own analysis went as follows. To identify disease-linked TCR variants, a new computational method was used, one built on a probabilistic model of VDJ rearrangement. The public reads were reanalyzed by TCRdb: fastp trimming at Q25, MiXCR alignment, in-frame beta chains only. Rows with a matching CDR3 protein are joined into one entry that keeps the most common DNA and genes. TCRdb assigned the V and J calls; the authors' analysis was not used. Recorded for this sample are around 300,000 distinct CDR3 sequences; approximately 10% of them occurred a single time. The leading ten clones occupy around 8.4% of the sample.

What the authors observed across the whole study: In peripheral blood, the disease-linked clones were found at relatively low frequencies and had a CD8+ phenotype. Blood from ankylosing spondylitis patients appeared to be characterized by a TCR beta motif composed of 7 to 9 highly homologous amino acid variants. Some TCR beta motif variants had previously been reported in synovial fluid and blood of reactive arthritis patients, which suggested common disease-initiation mechanisms. According to the report, matched synovial fluid samples from ankylosing spondylitis patients were significantly enriched for the disease-linked clones.

This sequence was found in a female donor with ankylosing spondylitis or in good health (not recorded which). The sample taken for sequencing was blood, either unsorted or a sorted T cell fraction (not recorded which).

The nucleotide sequence is given as TGTGCCAGCAGCTTAGTACAAGGGTCCGGTTCACCCCTCCACTTT. Its product reads: CASSLVQGSGSPLHF. The V gene is TRBV7-8 and the J gene is TRBJ1-6; the D segment cannot be called with confidence. CDR3 length: 15 amino acids, cysteine to phenylalanine. The CDR3 DNA has 45 bases and is translated from base 1. Based on the germline V gene, the CDR1 and CDR2 sequences are SGHVS and FQNEAQ. V loses 1 base, J loses 9 bases, and the germline ends lie 13 bases apart.